This TCR beta chain is from a study of PD-L1 blockade in urothelial cancer (dated 2017 in TCRdb). With respect to the entire study: Therapy was started at some point between 2012 and 2014 for all patients, and atezolizumab 1,200 mg was administered intravenously every 3 weeks. An ECOG performance status of 0 or 1 was recorded for the patients, and 0 to 3 prior chemotherapy regimens had been received by the patients. Blood samples gave a median of about 150,000 T cells and 82,636 unique TCRs, with a median clonality of approximately 0.08. Pretreatment tumor samples, along with matched peripheral blood serially collected before and after atezolizumab treatment, were subjected to TCR sequencing. Twenty-nine patients had pretreatment blood TCR-seq, roughly 24 had at least one posttreatment blood collection, and roughly 24 had tumor TCR-seq. The study was an exploratory multi-omic analysis of somatic, immune and clinical correlates of response to PD-L1 blockade with atezolizumab in urothelial cancer. Blood samples were analyzed at two time points: 3 weeks after treatment start (second dose) and 6 weeks after treatment start. Some ten patients reached durable clinical benefit, while about 19 patients did not. Progression-free survival longer than 6 months counted as durable clinical benefit, and TCR features were additionally tested against both progression-free and overall survival. About 90% of the roughly 30 patients were identified as males with urothelial cancer of bladder origin, and a prior smoking history was reported by 18 of 29 patients. In the same patients, pretreatment tumors underwent whole exome sequencing and RNA sequencing in addition to TCR sequencing. Results and caveats for the whole study, not just this receptor: A pretreatment peripheral blood TCR clonality below the median was linked to improved progression-free and overall survival. Small sample size (n ≈ 29) and many exploratory analyses mean the results are intended to be hypothesis-generating. At 3 weeks after the start of treatment, tumor-associated TCR clones in peripheral blood had expanded more in patients with durable benefit (n ≈ 20, p = 0.022).

Note on this clone: Its antigen is currently not known. No base-level quality is on record; no much larger clone is a single base apart.

To estimate absolute template abundance from read counts, synthetic TCR analog templates were spiked into each PCR. The immunoSEQ assay used bias-controlled V and J gene primers to amplify TCRbeta CDR3 regions from genomic DNA. Sequencing of rearranged TCRbeta segments was done at approximately 20X coverage. Regarding the original processing steps: Clustering was used to correct sequencing errors, and CDR3s were annotated against IMGT so that V, D and J genes could be assigned. Only productive TCRbeta rearrangements were used in downstream analyses, excluding out-of-frame or stop-codon sequences. To compute clonality, Shannon entropy was normalized by the log of the number of unique productive sequences and then subtracted from one. Clones differing between time points or between blood and tumor were identified by Fisher's exact test with Benjamini-Hochberg correction at adjusted p below 0.01. The source is immuneACCESS, and TCRdb retained only in-frame sequences with V and J called. Part of the clones is not carried over; for the studies checked, unresolved V genes explain less than half of this, and the remainder is unexplained. The DNA gave D and trimming, while V, J and clone size come from that table. This sample is represented by over 15,000 clones; about four fifths of them were singletons. The ten largest clonotypes hold approximately 1.8% of the sample.

Taken from the germline V gene (reference sequence), the CDR1 and CDR2 loops are SGHNT and YYREEE. Including cysteine and phenylalanine, the CDR3 has 14 amino acids. The entry retains the CDR3 DNA only, 42 bases that are in frame from base 1. V is pared back by 4 bases and J by 3 bases, with 10 bases lying between the germline termini. Explained via the paper, the time point label denotes: peripheral blood 6 weeks after treatment start. A cohort of 30 or so patients with locally advanced or metastatic urothelial carcinoma, treated at Memorial Sloan Kettering on a trial protocol, was included. Peripheral blood mononuclear cells were collected pretreatment and during treatment, at between 1 and 8 total time points per patient. The Qiagen DNeasy Blood extraction kit was used to purify genomic DNA from total PBMCs and tumor samples. PBMCs were collected pretreatment and during treatment, and were isolated and stored as previously described.

The source material was PBMCs, sampled around atezolizumab (anti-PD-L1) treatment. The origin of this receptor is a man between 45 and 60 years old with urothelial cancer. The sequence is built from TRBV5-4 and TRBJ1-4, with the identity of the D gene unclear. The nucleotide sequence reads TGTGCCAGCAGCCCCGACATCTCTAATGAAAAACTGTTTTTT. Its protein is CASSPDISNEKLFF.